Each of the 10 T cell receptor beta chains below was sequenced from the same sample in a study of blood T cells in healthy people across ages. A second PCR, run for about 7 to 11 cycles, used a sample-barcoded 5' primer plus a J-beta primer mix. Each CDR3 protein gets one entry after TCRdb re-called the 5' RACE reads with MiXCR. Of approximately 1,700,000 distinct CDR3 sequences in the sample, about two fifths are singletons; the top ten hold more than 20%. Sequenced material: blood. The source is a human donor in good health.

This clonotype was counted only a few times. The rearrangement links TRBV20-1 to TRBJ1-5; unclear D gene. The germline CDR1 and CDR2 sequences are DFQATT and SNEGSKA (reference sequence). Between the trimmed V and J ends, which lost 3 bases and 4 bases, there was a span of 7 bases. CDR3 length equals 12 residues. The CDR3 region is CSASVWNQPQHF. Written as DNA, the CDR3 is TGCAGTGCTAGTGTGTGGAATCAGCCCCAGCATTTT.

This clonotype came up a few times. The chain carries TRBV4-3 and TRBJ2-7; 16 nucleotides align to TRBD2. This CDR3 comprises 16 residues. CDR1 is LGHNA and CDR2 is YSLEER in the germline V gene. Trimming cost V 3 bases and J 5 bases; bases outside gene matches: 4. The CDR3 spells CASSQGLAGGPDEQYF. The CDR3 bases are TGCGCCAGCAGCCAGGGACTAGCGGGGGGGCCAGACGAGCAGTACTTC.

The CDR3 DNA sequence: TGCAGTGCTATAAAAGGGACAGGCGGAAACTATGGCTACACCTTC. Translated: CSAIKGTGGNYGYTF. The chain couples TRBV20-1 to TRBJ1-2; 8 bases match TRBD1. Germline V gene data show CDR1 as DFQATT and CDR2 as SNEGSKA (reference sequence). Trimming at V came to 4 bases and at J to 2 bases, leaving 9 bases not matched to a gene. The CDR3 sequence is 15 residues long.

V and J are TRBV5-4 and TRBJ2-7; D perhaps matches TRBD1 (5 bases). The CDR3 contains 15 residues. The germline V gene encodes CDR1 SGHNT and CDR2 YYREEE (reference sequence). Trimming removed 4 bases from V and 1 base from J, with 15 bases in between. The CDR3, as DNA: TGTGCCAGCAGCCCGCGGCGACAGCAGTCCTACGAGCAGTACTTC. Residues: CASSPRRQQSYEQYF. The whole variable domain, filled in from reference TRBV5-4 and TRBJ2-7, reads ETGVTQSPTHLIKTRGQQVTLRCSSQSGHNTVSWYQQALGQGPQFIFQYYREEENGRGNFPPRFSGLQFPNYSSELNVNALELDDSALYLCASSPRRQQSYEQYFGPGTRLTVT.

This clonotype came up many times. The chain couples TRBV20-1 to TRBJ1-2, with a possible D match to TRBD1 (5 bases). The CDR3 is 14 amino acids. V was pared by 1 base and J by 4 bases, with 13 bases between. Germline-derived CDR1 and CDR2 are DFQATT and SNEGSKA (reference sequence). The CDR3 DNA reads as TGCAGTGCTAGAGGTCCAGGGCGAATCTATGGCTACACCTTC. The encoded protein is CSARGPGRIYGYTF.

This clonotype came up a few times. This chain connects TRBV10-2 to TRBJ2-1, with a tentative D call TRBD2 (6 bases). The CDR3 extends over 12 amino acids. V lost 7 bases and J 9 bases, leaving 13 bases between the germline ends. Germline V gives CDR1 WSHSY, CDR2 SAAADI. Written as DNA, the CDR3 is TGCGCCAGCATGGCGGTGGGGGGTGAGCAGTTCTTC. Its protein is CASMAVGGEQFF.

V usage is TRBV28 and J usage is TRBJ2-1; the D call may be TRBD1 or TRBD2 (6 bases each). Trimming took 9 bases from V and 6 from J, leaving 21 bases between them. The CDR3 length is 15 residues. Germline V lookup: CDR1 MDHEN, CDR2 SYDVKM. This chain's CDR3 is CASGIGGPGANEQFF. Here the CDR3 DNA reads TGTGCCAGTGGAATTGGGGGGCCTGGAGCCAATGAGCAGTTCTTC.

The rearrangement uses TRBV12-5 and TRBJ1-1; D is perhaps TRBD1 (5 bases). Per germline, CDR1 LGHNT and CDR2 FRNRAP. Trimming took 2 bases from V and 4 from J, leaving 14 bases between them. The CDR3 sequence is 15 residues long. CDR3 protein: CASGLFAGEGTEAFF. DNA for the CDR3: TGTGCTAGTGGTTTGTTTGCGGGGGAGGGCACTGAAGCTTTCTTT. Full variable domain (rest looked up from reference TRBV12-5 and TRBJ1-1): DARVTQTPRHKVTEMGQEVTMRCQPILGHNTVFWYRQTMMQGLELLAYFRNRAPLDDSGMPKDRFSAEMPDATLATLKIQPSEPRDSAVYFCASGLFAGEGTEAFFGQGTRLTVV.

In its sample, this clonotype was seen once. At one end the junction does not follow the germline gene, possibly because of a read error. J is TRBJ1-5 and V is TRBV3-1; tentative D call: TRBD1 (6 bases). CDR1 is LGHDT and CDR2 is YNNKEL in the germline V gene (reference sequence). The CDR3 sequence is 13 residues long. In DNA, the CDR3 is TGTGCCTGCAGCCAGGACAGAGAGCAGCCCCAGCATTTT. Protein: CACSQDREQPQHF.

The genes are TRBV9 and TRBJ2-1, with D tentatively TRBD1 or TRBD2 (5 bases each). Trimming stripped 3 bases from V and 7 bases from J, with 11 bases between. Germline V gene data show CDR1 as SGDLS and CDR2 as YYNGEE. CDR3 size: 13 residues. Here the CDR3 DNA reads TGTGCCAGCAGCGATGTGGGGGTAAATGAGCAGTTCTTC. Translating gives CASSDVGVNEQFF.